This T cell receptor beta chain originates from a study of vaccination and CD4 T cells after COVID-19. Looking at the study overall: Convalescent persons amounted to six males plus four females, two of whom were Hispanic. Stimulation of cells relied on overlapping spike peptides derived from SARS-CoV-2, HCoV-NL63, HCoV-OC43 and HCoV-229E.

J lost 0 bases, V lost 5 bases, and 8 bases had no gene match. Per the germline V gene, CDR1 is LGHNA and CDR2 is YNFKEQ. The CDR3 extends over 19 amino acids. Cultured CD4+ T cell DNA underwent sequencing with the Oncomine TCR Beta short-read assay. Via MiXCR, TCRdb re-called the PCR reads, giving one row per CDR3 protein. The sample has some 3,500 distinct CDR3 sequences, about two fifths seen once. Treatment in this sample: roughly nine-day PBMC culture with coronavirus spike peptide pools or control peptides (ViraFEST assay). This clonotype has more than one count but fewer than ten. Its matching antigen is unknown.

The receptor was derived from a human donor who had recovered from COVID-19. The chain couples TRBV4-2 to TRBJ2-1; 15 bases line up with TRBD2. Specimen: CD4+ T cells from blood, cultured in vitro. The chain's CDR3 is CASSKGLAGGYSSYNEQFF. The DNA of the CDR3 is TGTGCCAGCAGCAAGGGACTAGCGGGAGGATATAGCTCCTACAATGAGCAGTTCTTC.